This T cell receptor (beta chain) comes out of a study of lymphopenia after photon versus proton radiotherapy. Notes on the study in general: After the lymphocyte nadir, photon-treated repertoires showed oligoclonal expansion, especially of CD8+ Temra cells.

Repertoires were generated with immunoSEQ multiplex PCR, while TCRdb's copy carries only in-frame clones and drops some. Among about 50,000 clones, about 92% were seen once, and the ten largest hold more than 15%. CDR3 length: 17 amino acids. V was clipped by 1 base and J by 6 bases, with 20 bases between them. From germline, CDR1 is LGHNA and CDR2 YNFKEQ. This clone was picked up one time. The antigen is undetermined. The clonotype comes from a woman aged 40 to 49 with cholangiocarcinoma. Sequencing was performed on peripheral blood, taken from a patient treated with photon-based radiotherapy. The chain has TRBV4-2 and TRBJ2-3; weak D call: TRBD2 (7 bases). CDR3 DNA: TGTGCCAGCAGCCAAGTTGGTGGGCGGGGGCCTGGTGATACGCAGTATTTT. Translated, it gives CASSQVGGRGPGDTQYF.